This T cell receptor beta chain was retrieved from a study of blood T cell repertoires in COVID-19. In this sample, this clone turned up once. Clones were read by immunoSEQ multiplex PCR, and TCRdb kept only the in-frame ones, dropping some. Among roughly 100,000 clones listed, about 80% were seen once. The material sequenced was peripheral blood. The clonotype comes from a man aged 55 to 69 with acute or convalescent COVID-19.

CDR3 coding DNA: TGTGCCAGCAGGCGGACAGGGGGCGTATATAATTCACCCCTCCACTTT. This codes for CASRRTGGVYNSPLHF. The V gene is TRBV7-8, the J gene TRBJ1-6, with 11 bases matching TRBD1. Unmatched junction bases numbered 5, after V lost 6 bases and J lost 4 bases. CDR1 and CDR2 from the germline V gene are SGHVS and FQNEAQ. There are 16 residues in the CDR3.